The clone carrying this T cell receptor (beta chain) showed up just once. The antigen is not known. Repertoires were generated with immunoSEQ multiplex PCR, while TCRdb's copy carries only in-frame clones and drops some. The sample includes roughly 150,000 clones, 75% to 95% of them seen just once. The CDR3 is made up of 15 amino acids. V lost 2 bases, J lost 6 bases, and 8 bases stayed unmatched. Germline V gene sequence: CDR1 ENHRY, CDR2 SYGVKD. This specimen belongs to a study of T cell responses to AZD1222 COVID-19 vaccine. Broader study findings: The reported proportion of spike-specific TCRs targeting unmutated variant regions was nearly half.

This receptor was obtained from an adult in good health. The material sequenced was peripheral blood, taken on day 0 of AZD1222 vaccination. The chain uses TRBV10-3 and TRBJ1-1, with 8 bases fitting TRBD1. CDR3 in DNA: TGTGCCATCAGTGAGATGCAGGACAGGGTCTCTGAAGCTTTCTTT. This encodes CAISEMQDRVSEAFF.